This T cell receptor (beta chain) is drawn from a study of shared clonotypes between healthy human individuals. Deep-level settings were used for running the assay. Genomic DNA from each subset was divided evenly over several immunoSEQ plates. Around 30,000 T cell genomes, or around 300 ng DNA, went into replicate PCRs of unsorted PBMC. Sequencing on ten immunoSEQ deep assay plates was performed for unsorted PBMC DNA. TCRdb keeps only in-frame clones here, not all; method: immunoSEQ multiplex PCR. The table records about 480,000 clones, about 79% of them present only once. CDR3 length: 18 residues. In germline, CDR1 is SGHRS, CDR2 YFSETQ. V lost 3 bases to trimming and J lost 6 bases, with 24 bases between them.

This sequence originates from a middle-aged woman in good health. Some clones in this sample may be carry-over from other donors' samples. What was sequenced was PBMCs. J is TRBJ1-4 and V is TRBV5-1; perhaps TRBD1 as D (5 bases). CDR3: CASSSPQGVLRGDEKLFF. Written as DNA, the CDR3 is TGCGCCAGCAGCTCCCCCCAAGGGGTCCTCAGAGGGGATGAAAAACTGTTTTTT.